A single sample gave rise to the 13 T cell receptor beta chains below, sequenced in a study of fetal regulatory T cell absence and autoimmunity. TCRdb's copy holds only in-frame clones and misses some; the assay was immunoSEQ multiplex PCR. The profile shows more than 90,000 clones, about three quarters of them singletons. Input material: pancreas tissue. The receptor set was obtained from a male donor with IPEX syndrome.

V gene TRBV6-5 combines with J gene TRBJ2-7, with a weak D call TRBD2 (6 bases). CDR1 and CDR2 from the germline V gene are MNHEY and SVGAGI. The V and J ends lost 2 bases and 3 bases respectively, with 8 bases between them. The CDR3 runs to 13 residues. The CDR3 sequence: CASSYVGGYEQYF. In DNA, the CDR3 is TGTGCCAGCAGTTACGTGGGAGGCTACGAGCAGTACTTC.

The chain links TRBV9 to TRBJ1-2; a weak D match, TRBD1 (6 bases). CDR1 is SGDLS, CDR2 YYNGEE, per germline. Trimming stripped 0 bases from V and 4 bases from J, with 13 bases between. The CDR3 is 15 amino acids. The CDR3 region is CASSVGGALGYGYTF. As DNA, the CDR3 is TGTGCCAGCAGCGTAGGGGGGGCGTTGGGCTATGGCTACACCTTC.

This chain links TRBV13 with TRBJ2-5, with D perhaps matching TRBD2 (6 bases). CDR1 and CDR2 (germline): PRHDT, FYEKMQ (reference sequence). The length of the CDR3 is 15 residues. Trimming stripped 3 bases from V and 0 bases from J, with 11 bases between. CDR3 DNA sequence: TGTGCCAGCAGCTTCAAGCGGGCCTACCAAGAGACCCAGTACTTC. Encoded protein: CASSFKRAYQETQYF.

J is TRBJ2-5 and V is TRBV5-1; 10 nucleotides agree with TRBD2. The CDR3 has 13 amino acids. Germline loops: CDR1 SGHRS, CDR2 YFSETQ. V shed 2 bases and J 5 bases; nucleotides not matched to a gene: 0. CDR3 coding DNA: TGCGCCAGCAGCTTTAGCGGGGGGGAGACCCAGTACTTC. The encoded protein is CASSFSGGETQYF.

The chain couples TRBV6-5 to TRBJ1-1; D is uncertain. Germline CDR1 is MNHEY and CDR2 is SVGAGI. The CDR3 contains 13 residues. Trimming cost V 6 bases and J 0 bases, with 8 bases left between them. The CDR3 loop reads CASSITVNTEAFF. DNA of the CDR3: TGTGCCAGCAGCATTACGGTGAACACTGAAGCTTTCTTT.

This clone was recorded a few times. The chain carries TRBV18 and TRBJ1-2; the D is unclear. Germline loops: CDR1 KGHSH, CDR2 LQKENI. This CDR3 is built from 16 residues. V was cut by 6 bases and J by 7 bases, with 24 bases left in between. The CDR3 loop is CASSQPLRIAESGYTF. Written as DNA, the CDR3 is TGTGCCAGCTCGCAACCACTTAGGATAGCTGAGAGTGGCTACACCTTC.

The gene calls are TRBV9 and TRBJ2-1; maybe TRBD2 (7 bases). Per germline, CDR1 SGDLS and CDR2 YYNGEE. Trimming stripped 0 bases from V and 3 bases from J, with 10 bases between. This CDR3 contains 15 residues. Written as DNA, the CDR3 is TGTGCCAGCAGCGTAGCGGGGGGCATCTACAATGAGCAGTTCTTC. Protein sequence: CASSVAGGIYNEQFF.

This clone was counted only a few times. DNA for the CDR3: TGTGCCAGCAGTGACAGGTACGAGCAGTACTTC. It is translated as CASSDRYEQYF. This sequence joins TRBV2 and TRBJ2-7; D is ambiguous. CDR1 is SNHLY, CDR2 FYNNEI, per germline. The CDR3 has 11 amino acids. Trimming took 3 bases from V and 4 from J, leaving 4 bases between them. The variable domain in full, completed from reference TRBV2 and TRBJ2-7, reads EPEVTQTPSHQVTQMGQEVILRCVPISNHLYFYWYRQILGQKVEFLVSFYNNEISEKSEIFDDQFSVERPDGSNFTLKIRSTKLEDSAMYFCASSDRYEQYFGPGTRLTVT.

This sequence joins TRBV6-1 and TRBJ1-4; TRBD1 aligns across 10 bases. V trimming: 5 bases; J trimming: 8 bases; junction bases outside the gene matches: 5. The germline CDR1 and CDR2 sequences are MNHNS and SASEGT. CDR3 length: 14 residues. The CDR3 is CASSSDRGDEKLFF. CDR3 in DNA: TGTGCCAGCAGTTCGGACAGGGGGGACGAAAAACTGTTTTTT.

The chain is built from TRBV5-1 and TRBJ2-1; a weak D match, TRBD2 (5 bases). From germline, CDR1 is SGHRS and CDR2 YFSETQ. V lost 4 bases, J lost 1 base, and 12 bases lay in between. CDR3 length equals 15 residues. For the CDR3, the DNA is TGCGCCAGCAGCCCACACCGGGGTTCCTACAATGAGCAGTTCTTC. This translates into CASSPHRGSYNEQFF. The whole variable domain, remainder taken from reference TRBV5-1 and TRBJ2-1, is KAGVTQTPRYLIKTRGQQVTLSCSPISGHRSVSWYQQTPGQGLQFLFEYFSETQRNKGNFPGRFSGRQFSNSRSEMNVSTLELGDSALYLCASSPHRGSYNEQFFGPGTRLTVL.

As DNA, the CDR3 is TGTGCCAGCAGCTTAGGGACAGGCGCTAATCAGCCCCAGCATTTT. It translates to CASSLGTGANQPQHF. J is TRBJ1-5 and V is TRBV13, with D maybe TRBD1 (6 bases). The CDR3 runs 15 residues. The germline V gene has CDR1 PRHDT and CDR2 FYEKMQ (reference sequence). V gave up 0 bases and J gave up 4 bases, with 10 bases separating them.

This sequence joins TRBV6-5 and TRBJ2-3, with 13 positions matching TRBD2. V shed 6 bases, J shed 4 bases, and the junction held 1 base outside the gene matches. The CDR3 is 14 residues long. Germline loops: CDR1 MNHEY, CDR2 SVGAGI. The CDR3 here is CASRLAGGPDTQYF. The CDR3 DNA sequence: TGTGCCAGCAGACTAGCGGGAGGGCCAGATACGCAGTATTTT.

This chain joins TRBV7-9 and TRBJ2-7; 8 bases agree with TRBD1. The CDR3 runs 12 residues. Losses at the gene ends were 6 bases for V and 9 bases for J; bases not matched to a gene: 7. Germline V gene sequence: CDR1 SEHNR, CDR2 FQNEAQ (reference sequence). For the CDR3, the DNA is TGTGCCAGCAGTTCGACAGGGGCGGGGCAGTACTTC. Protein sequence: CASSSTGAGQYF. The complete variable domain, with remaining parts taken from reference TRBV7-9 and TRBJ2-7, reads DTGVSQNPRHKITKRGQNVTFRCDPISEHNRLYWYRQTLGQGPEFLTYFQNEAQLEKSRLLSDRFSAERPKGSFSTLEIQRTEQGDSAMYLCASSSTGAGQYFGPGTRLTVT.